The entry below describes one T cell receptor (beta chain). The antigen remains unidentified. CDR1 and CDR2 (germline): MNHEY, SMNVEV (reference sequence). The CDR3 has 13 residues. Trimming took off 5 bases at V and 6 bases at J, with 10 bases between the two ends. RNA amounts of about 0.45 to 1 ug underwent reverse transcription with random hexamers. MiXCR, applied by TCRdb to the immunoSEQ multiplex PCR reads, yields one record per CDR3 protein. The repertoire consists of about 120,000 distinct CDR3 sequences, with about 93% occurring once and the leading ten covering less than 0.3%. The data originate from a study of CD8 T cells in Susac syndrome. Study-wide context: There were six sequenced Susac syndrome patients with active disease and about eight in remission. Overall study findings and caveats: In total CD8+ repertoires, more than 15 Susac-specific public clones were found, and about 5 in CD8+ TEMRA repertoires. Among active patients and in TEMRA cells, CD8+ clonal expansion in Susac reached its peak.

The sequenced sample was CD8+ T cells from PBMCs. The clonotype originates from a human donor with Susac syndrome. V gene TRBV27 combines with J gene TRBJ2-2, with no clear D. The CDR3 DNA is TGTGCCAGCAGTGCCCGTCGTGCCGGGGAGCTGTTTTTT. This codes for CASSARRAGELFF.